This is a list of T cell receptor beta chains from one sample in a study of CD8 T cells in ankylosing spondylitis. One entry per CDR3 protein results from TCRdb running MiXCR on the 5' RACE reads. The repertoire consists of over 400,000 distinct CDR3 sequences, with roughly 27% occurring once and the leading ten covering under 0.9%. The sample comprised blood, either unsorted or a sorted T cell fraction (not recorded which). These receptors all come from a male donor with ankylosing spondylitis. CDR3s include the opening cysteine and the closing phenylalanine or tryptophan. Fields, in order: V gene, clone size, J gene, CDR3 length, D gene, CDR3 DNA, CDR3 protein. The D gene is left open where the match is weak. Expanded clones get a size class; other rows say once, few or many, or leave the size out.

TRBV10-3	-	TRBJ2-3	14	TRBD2	TGTGCCATCAGCCTCAGCGGGGGCCGGGATACGCAGTATTTT	CAISLSGGRDTQYF
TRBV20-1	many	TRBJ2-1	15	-	TGCAGTGCTAGAGACCCGATGGTCTCCTACAATGAGCAGTTCTTC	CSARDPMVSYNEQFF
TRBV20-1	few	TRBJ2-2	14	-	TGCAGTGCAGGGCCTCCGGCGAACACCGGGGAGCTGTTTTTT	CSAGPPANTGELFF
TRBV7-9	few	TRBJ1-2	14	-	TGTGCCAGCAGCTTAGTAGGGGAAGAATATGGCTACACCTTC	CASSLVGEEYGYTF
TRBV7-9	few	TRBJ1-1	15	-	TGTGCCAGCAGGTTAGGCCAGGGGACGATCACTGAAGCTTTCTTT	CASRLGQGTITEAFF
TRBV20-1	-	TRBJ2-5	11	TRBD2	TGCAGTGCACTAGCGGAAGAGACCCAGTACTTC	CSALAEETQYF
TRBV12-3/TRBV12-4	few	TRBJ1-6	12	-	TGTGCCAGCAGCCTGCCCATAGGACCCCTCCACTTT	CASSLPIGPLHF
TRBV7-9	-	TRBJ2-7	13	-	TGTGCCAGCAGCCCAACCGGACCGTACGAGCAGTACTTC	CASSPTGPYEQYF
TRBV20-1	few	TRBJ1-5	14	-	TGCAGTGCTAGAGACCCCTATAGCAATCAGCCCCAGCATTTT	CSARDPYSNQPQHF
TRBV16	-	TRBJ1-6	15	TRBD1	TGTGCCAGCAGCCTCACGGGACAGGGGGATTCACCCCTCCACTTT	CASSLTGQGDSPLHF
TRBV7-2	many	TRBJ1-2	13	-	TGTGCCAGCAGCCTTGGGACGGACTATGGCTACACCTTC	CASSLGTDYGYTF
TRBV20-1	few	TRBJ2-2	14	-	TGCAGTGCCAGAAGAAGACAGAACACCGGGGAGCTGTTTTTT	CSARRRQNTGELFF
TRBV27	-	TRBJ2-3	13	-	TGTGCCAGCAGTCCCATTGACAAAAATACGCAGTATTTT	CASSPIDKNTQYF
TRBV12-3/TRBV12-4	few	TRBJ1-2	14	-	TGTGCCAGCAGTTTCCGGGGAAATGTTGGTGGCTACACCTTC	CASSFRGNVGGYTF
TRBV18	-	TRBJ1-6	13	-	TGTGCCAGCTTATCGTCCGGGACGGCTGCCCTCCACTTT	CASLSSGTAALHF
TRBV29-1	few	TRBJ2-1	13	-	TGCAGCGTAGCACCCCTGGGAAACAATGAGCAGTTCTTC	CSVAPLGNNEQFF
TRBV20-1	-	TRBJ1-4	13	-	TGCAGTGCTCGTATTGCAACTAATGAAAAACTGTTTTTT	CSARIATNEKLFF